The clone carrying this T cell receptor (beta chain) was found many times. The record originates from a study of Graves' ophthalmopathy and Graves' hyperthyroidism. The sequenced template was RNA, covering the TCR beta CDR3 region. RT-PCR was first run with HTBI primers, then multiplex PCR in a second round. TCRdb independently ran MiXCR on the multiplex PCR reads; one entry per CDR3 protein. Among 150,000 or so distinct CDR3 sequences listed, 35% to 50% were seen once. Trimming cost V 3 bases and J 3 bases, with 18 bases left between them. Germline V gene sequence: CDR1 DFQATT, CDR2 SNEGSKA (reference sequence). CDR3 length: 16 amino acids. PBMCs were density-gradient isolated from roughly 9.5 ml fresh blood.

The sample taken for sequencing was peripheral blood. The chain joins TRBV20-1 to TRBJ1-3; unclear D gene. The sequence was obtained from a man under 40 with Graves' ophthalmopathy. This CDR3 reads CSASGRKGDFGNTIYF. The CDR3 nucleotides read TGCAGTGCTAGTGGCCGGAAGGGCGACTTTGGAAACACCATATATTTT.